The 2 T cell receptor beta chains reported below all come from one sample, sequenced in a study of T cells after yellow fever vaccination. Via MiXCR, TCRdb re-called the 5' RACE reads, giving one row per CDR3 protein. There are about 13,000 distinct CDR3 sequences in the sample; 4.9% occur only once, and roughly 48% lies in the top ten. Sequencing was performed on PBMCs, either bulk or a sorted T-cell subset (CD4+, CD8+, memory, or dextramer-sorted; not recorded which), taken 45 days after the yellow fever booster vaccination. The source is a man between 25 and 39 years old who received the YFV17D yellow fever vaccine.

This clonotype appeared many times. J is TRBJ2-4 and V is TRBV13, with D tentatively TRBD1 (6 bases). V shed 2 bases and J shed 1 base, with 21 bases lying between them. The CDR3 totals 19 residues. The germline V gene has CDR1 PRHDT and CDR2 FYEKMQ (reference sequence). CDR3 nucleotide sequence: TGTGCCAGCAGCTTAAGCCCCCGGAAATCAGGGGTGGCCAAAAACATTCAGTACTTC. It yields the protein CASSLSPRKSGVAKNIQYF.

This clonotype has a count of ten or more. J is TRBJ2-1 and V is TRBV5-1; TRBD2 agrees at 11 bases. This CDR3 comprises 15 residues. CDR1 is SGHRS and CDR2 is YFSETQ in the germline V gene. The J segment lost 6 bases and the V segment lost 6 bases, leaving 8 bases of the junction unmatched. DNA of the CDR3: TGCGCCAGCAACAATCTAGCGGGAGGCCCCAATGAGCAGTTCTTC. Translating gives CASNNLAGGPNEQFF. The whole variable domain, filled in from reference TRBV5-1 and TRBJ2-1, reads KAGVTQTPRYLIKTRGQQVTLSCSPISGHRSVSWYQQTPGQGLQFLFEYFSETQRNKGNFPGRFSGRQFSNSRSEMNVSTLELGDSALYLCASNNLAGGPNEQFFGPGTRLTVL.